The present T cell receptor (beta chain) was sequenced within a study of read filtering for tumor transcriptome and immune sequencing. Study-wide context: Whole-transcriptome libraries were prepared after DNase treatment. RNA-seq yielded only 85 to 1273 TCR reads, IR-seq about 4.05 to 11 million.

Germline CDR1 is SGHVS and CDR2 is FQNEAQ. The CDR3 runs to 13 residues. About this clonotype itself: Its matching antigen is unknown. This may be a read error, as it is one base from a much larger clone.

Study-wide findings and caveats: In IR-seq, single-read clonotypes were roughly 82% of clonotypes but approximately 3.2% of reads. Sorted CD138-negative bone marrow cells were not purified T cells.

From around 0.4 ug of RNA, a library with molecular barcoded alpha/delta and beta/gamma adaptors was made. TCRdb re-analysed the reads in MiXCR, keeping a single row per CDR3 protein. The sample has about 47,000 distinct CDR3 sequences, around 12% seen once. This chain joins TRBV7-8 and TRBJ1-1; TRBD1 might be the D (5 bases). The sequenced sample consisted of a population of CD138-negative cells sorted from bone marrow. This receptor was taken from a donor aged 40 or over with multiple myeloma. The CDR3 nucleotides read TGTGCCGGCAGCCCGACAGTCAACACTGAAGCTTTCTTT. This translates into CAGSPTVNTEAFF.